This T cell receptor beta chain was documented in a study of OX40 agonist ivuxolimab in advanced cancers. Study context: Across the patients, intravenous ivuxolimab was delivered every 2 weeks at 0.01 to 10 mg/kg.

TCRdb's copy holds only in-frame clones and misses some; the assay was immunoSEQ multiplex PCR. The repertoire holds 50,000 to 65,000 clones, with more than 75% as singletons. V gave up 2 bases and J gave up 1 base, with 9 bases separating them. Looked up from germline, CDR1 is SGDLS and CDR2 is YYNGEE. This CDR3 has 14 residues. The input for sequencing was CD4+ or CD8+ T cells sorted from blood, taken in a trial of the OX40 agonist ivuxolimab. The TCR comes from an adult with an advanced solid tumor such as melanoma, head and neck, liver or kidney cancer. The rearrangement uses TRBV9 and TRBJ1-1; tentatively, D is TRBD1 (6 bases). The CDR3 DNA reads as TGTGCCAGCAGCGTGAGACAGGAGAACACTGAAGCTTTCTTT. Its protein is CASSVRQENTEAFF.